A selection of T cell receptor beta chains follows, all from one sample in a study of PD-L1 blockade in urothelial cancer. Sequenced by immunoSEQ multiplex PCR; TCRdb stores in-frame clones only, minus some. The data hold tens of thousands of clones, with around nine tenths observed a single time. The starting material was PBMCs, obtained around atezolizumab (anti-PD-L1) treatment. Every receptor here comes from a man between 60 and 70 years old with urothelial cancer. The CDR3 runs from the conserved cysteine through the conserved F or W. The order of the fields is clone size, V gene, J gene, D gene, CDR3 DNA, CDR3 protein. The D gene is left open where the match is weak. Only part of the rows carry a size: once, few, many, or a class if the clone is expanded.

size: few; V: TRBV9; J: TRBJ1-1; D: .; DNA: TGTGCCAGCAGCGTAGCTACAGGTCCGAACACTGAAGCTTTCTTT; CDR3: CASSVATGPNTEAFF
size: once; V: TRBV14; J: TRBJ1-2; D: .; DNA: TGTGCCAGCAGCCCCCCCCGACCCACAGTTTCGGATGGCTACACCTTC; CDR3: CASSPPRPTVSDGYTF
size: .; V: TRBV18; J: TRBJ2-2; D: TRBD1; DNA: TGTGCCAGCTCACCACTCGGGACAGGGGATGGCACCGGGGAGCTGTTTTTT; CDR3: CASSPLGTGDGTGELFF
size: .; V: TRBV5-4; J: TRBJ2-1; D: TRBD2; DNA: TGTGCCAGCAGCGAGGGACTAGCGGGAGTCTACAATGAGCAGTTCTTC; CDR3: CASSEGLAGVYNEQFF
size: .; V: TRBV10-2; J: TRBJ2-2; D: .; DNA: TGCGCCAGCAGTGCCCCCTTGCGGAAAAACACCGGGGAGCTGTTTTTT; CDR3: CASSAPLRKNTGELFF
size: .; V: TRBV4-2; J: TRBJ1-1; D: TRBD1; DNA: TGTGCCAGCAGCCCACAGGGGATGAACACTGAAGCTTTCTTT; CDR3: CASSPQGMNTEAFF
size: .; V: TRBV9; J: TRBJ2-1; D: .; DNA: TGTGCCAGCAGCGTAGCTACGATCCCTTACAATGAGCAGTTCTTC; CDR3: CASSVATIPYNEQFF
size: .; V: TRBV4-1; J: TRBJ1-3; D: TRBD1; DNA: TGCGCCAGCAGCCAAGAAAGGGACAGCTCTGGAAACACCATATATTTT; CDR3: CASSQERDSSGNTIYF
size: few; V: TRBV7-8; J: TRBJ1-3; D: TRBD1; DNA: TGTGCCAGCAGCTTATATAGACCGGGACAGGGAAACACCATATATTTT; CDR3: CASSLYRPGQGNTIYF
size: .; V: TRBV7-9; J: TRBJ2-7; D: TRBD1; DNA: TGTGCCAGCAGCTCTCGACAGGGGGCCATAGACGAGCAGTACTTC; CDR3: CASSSRQGAIDEQYF
size: .; V: TRBV6-5; J: TRBJ2-5; D: TRBD1; DNA: TGTGCCAGCACCCCCCGCAGGGGGCCCTCGGAGACCCAGTACTTC; CDR3: CASTPRRGPSETQYF
size: once; V: TRBV6-1; J: TRBJ2-1; D: TRBD2; DNA: TGTGCCAGCAGCCTAGCGGGGGCAGCCTACAATGAGCAGTTCTTC; CDR3: CASSLAGAAYNEQFF
size: .; V: TRBV6-5; J: TRBJ2-6; D: .; DNA: TGTGCCAGCAGTTACTCAGAGGGAGCTGGGGCCAACGTCCTGACTTTC; CDR3: CASSYSEGAGANVLTF
size: .; V: TRBV6-4; J: TRBJ2-1; D: .; DNA: TGTGCCAGCAGTGACTGGGCGGGTACCTACAATGAGCAGTTCTTC; CDR3: CASSDWAGTYNEQFF
size: .; V: TRBV5-1; J: TRBJ2-5; D: TRBD2; DNA: TGCGCCAGCAGCACCGGGACTAGAGTAACAGGCGCCCGAGAGACCCAGTACTTC; CDR3: CASSTGTRVTGARETQYF
size: .; V: TRBV19; J: TRBJ2-7; D: TRBD2; DNA: TGTGCCAGTAGTCCCATAGAGGGAGGGGCCTACGAGCAGTACTTC; CDR3: CASSPIEGGAYEQYF